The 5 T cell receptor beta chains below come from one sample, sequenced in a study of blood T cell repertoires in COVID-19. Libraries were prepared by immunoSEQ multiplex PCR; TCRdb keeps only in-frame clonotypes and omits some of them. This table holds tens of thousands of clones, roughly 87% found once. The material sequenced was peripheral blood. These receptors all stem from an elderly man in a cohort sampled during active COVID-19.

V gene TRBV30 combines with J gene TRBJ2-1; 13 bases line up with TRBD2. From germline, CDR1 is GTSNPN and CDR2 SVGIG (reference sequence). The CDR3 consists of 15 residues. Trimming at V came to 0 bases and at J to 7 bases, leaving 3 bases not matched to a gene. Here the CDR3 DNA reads TGTGCCTGGAGTGTAGGACTAGCGGGAGTGAATGAGCAGTTCTTC. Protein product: CAWSVGLAGVNEQFF.

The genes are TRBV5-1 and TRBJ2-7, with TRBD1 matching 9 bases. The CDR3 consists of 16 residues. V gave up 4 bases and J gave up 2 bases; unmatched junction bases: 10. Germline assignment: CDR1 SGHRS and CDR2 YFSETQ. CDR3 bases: TGCGCCAGCAGCATGGCTGCCGGGACAGGGACCTACGAGCAGTACTTC. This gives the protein CASSMAAGTGTYEQYF.

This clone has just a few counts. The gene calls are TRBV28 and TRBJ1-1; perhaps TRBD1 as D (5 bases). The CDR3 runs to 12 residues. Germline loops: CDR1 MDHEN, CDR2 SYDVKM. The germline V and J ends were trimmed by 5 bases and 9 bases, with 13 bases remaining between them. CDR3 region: CASSRGLSQAFF. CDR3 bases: TGTGCCAGCAGTAGGGGACTGTCTCAAGCTTTCTTT.

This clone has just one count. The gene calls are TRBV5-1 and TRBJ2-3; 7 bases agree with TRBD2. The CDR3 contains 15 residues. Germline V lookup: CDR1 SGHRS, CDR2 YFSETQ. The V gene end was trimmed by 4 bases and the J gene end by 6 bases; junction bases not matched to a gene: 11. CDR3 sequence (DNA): TGCGCCAGCAGCGATTACCGGGACTATGGGGATACGCAGTATTTT. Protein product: CASSDYRDYGDTQYF.

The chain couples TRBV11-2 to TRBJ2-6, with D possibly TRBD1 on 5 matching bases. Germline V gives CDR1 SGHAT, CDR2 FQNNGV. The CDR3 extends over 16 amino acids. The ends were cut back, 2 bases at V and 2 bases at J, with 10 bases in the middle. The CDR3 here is CASSLMGPPGANVLTF. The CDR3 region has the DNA TGTGCCAGCAGCTTAATGGGGCCCCCTGGGGCCAACGTCCTGACTTTC. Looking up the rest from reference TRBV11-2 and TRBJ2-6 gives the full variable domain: EAGVAQSPRYKIIEKRQSVAFWCNPISGHATLYWYQQILGQGPKLLIQFQNNGVVDDSQLPKDRFSAERLKGVDSTLKIQPAKLEDSAVYLCASSLMGPPGANVLTFGAGSRLTVL.